A single T cell receptor beta chain is shown here with its context. This sample was taken from a study of technical replicates of blood from several donors. Germline V lookup: CDR1 MNHEY, CDR2 SMNVEV (reference sequence). Unmatched junction bases numbered 12, after V lost 8 bases and J lost 7 bases. The CDR3 sequence is 16 residues long. Some clones are missing from TCRdb's copy, which holds only in-frame ones; the method was immunoSEQ multiplex PCR. The sample shows about 100,000 clones, 95% to 97% of them seen only once. Source material: T cells isolated from PBMCs. This chain connects TRBV27 to TRBJ2-2; 11 bases fit TRBD2. This receptor was taken from a human donor in good health. CDR3 sequence: CASSGGTSGQVGELFF. The DNA of the CDR3 is TGTGCCAGCTCGGGGGGGACTAGCGGCCAGGTCGGGGAGCTGTTTTTT.